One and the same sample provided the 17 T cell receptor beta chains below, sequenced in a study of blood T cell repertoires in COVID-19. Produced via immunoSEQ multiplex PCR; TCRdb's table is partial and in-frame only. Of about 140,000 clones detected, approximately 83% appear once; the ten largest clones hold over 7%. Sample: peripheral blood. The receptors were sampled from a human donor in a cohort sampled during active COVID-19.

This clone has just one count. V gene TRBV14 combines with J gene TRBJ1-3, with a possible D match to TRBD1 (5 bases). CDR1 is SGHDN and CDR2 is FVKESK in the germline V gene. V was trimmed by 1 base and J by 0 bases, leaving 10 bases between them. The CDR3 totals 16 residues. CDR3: CASSQGQGFSGNTIYF. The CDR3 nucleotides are TGTGCCAGCAGCCAAGGGCAGGGCTTCTCTGGAAACACCATATATTTT.

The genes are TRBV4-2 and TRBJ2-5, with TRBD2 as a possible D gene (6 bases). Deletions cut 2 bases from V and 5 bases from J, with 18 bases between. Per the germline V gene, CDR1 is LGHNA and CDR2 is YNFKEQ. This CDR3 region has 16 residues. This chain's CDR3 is CASSQRETRSRETQYF. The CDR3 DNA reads TGTGCCAGCAGCCAACGAGAGACTAGAAGCCGGGAGACCCAGTACTTC.

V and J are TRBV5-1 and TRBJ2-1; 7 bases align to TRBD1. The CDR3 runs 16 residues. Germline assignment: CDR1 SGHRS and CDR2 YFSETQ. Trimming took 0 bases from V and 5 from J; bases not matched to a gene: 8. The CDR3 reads CASSLAWDRSHNEQFF. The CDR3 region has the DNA TGCGCCAGCAGCTTGGCCTGGGACAGATCCCACAATGAGCAGTTCTTC.

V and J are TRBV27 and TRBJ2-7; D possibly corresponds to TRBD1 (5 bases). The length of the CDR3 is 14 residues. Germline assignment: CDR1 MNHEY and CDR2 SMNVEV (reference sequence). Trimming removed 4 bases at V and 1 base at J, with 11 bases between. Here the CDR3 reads CASSSWGLSYEQYF. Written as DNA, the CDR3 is TGTGCCAGCAGTTCTTGGGGCCTTTCCTACGAGCAGTACTTC.

The CDR3 here is CASRAGRGIGRTEAFF. The CDR3 DNA reads as TGCGCCAGCAGGGCGGGGCGGGGCATCGGGCGGACTGAAGCTTTCTTT. The chain has TRBV4-1 and TRBJ1-1, with D possibly being TRBD1 (5 bases). This CDR3 has 16 residues. V lost 6 bases, J lost 5 bases, and 22 bases lay in between. In germline, CDR1 is MGHRA, CDR2 YSYEKL.

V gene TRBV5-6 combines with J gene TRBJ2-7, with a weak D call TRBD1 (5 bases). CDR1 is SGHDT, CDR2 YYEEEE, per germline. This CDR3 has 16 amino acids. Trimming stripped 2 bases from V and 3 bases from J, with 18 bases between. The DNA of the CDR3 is TGTGCCAGCAGCTTCTTTAGGTTGCAGGGTAACTACGAGCAGTACTTC. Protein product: CASSFFRLQGNYEQYF.

In DNA form, the CDR3 reads TGTGCCAGCAGCGCCGGACAGGCCCCGAACACCGGGGAGCTGTTTTTT. As protein: CASSAGQAPNTGELFF. The V and J genes are TRBV9 and TRBJ2-2; 7 bases line up with TRBD1. Germline V gene data show CDR1 as SGDLS and CDR2 as YYNGEE. The CDR3 consists of 16 residues. The junction had 5 bases not matched to a gene; V was cut back by 3 bases and J by 0 bases.

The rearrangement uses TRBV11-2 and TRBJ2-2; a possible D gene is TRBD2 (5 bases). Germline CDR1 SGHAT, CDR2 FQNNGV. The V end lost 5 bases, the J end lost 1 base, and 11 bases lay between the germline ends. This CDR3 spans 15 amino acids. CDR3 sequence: CASSQALVNTGELFF. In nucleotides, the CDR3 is TGTGCCAGCAGCCAGGCACTAGTGAACACCGGGGAGCTGTTTTTT.

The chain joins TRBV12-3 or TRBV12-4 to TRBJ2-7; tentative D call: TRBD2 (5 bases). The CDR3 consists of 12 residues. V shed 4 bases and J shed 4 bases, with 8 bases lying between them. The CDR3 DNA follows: TGTGCCAGCAGTTATTCGGGATACGAGCAGTACTTC. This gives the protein CASSYSGYEQYF.

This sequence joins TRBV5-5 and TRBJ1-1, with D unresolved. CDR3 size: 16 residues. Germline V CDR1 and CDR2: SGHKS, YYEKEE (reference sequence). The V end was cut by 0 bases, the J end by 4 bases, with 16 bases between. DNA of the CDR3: TGTGCCAGCAGCTTGGCCGCCGGGAGTTATATCACTGAAGCTTTCTTT. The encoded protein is CASSLAAGSYITEAFF.

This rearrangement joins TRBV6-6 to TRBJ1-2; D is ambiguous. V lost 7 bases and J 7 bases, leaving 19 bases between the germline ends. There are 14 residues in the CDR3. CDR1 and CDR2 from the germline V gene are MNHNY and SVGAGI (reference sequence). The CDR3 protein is CASTQREEEGGYTF. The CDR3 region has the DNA TGTGCCAGCACCCAAAGGGAGGAGGAGGGTGGCTACACCTTC.

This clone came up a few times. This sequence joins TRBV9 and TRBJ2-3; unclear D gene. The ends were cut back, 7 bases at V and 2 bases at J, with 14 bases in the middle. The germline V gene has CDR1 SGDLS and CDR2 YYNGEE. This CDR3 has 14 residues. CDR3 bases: TGTGCCAGCTGCCTGTCGGTTGACACAGATACGCAGTATTTT. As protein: CASCLSVDTDTQYF.

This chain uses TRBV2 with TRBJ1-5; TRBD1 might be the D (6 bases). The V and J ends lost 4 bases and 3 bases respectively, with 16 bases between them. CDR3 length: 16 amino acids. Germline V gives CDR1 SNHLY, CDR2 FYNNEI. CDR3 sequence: CASSGQQGGDNQPQHF. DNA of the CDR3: TGTGCCAGCAGTGGACAACAGGGAGGGGACAATCAGCCCCAGCATTTT.

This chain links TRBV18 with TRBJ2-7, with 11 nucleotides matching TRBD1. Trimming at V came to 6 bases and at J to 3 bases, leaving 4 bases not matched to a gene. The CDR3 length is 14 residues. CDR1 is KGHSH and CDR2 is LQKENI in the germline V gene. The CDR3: CASSPGQGDYEQYF. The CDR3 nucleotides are TGTGCCAGCTCTCCGGGACAGGGGGACTACGAGCAGTACTTC.

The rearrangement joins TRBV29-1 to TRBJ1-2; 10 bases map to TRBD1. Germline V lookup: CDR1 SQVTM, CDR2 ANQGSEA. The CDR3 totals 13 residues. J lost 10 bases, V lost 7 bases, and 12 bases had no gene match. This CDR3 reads CSGRQGARDTYTF. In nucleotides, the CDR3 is TGCAGCGGTCGACAGGGGGCGAGGGATACCTACACCTTC.

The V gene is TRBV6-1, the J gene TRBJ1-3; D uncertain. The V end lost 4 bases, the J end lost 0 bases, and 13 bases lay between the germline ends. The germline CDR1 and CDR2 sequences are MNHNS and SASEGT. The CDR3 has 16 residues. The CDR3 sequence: CASSVEEARSGNTIYF. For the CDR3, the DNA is TGTGCCAGCAGTGTTGAGGAGGCGCGCTCTGGAAACACCATATATTTT.

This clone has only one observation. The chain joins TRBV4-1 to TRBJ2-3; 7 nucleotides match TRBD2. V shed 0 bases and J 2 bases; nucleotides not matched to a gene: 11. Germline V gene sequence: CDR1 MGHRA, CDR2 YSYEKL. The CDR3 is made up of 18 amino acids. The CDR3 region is CASSQDHGLAVHTDTQYF. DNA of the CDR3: TGCGCCAGCAGCCAAGATCATGGGCTAGCGGTTCACACAGATACGCAGTATTTT.